This T cell receptor beta chain was identified in a study of blood T cells in healthy people across ages (dated by TCRdb to about 2015). For the wider study: Template switching captured roughly one uniquely barcoded TCR beta cDNA molecule per two T cells in model experiments. Age-related changes in TCR beta repertoire diversity were measured in the study by deep sequencing normalized with unique cDNA molecular identifiers. To avoid experimental bias, donors of different ages were distributed randomly across sequencing lanes. Donors were grouped into four age groups: young (average approximately 15 years), middle-aged (roughly 38), aged (62) and long-lived (around 82). The study analyzed two additional independent replicas of 1 million unique cDNA reads from the same blood draw for two donors, one aged 18 to 29 and one aged 80 or older.

Library method: 5' RACE. The sequencer was an Illumina HiSeq 2500. A second roughly 6 to 11 cycle PCR used a sample-barcoded 5' primer and a J-beta primer mix. A template-switch 5' adaptor carrying 12 random nucleotides introduced a unique molecular identifier onto each TCR beta cDNA molecule. At least 2.5 million CDR3-containing paired-end reads were obtained from each sample. First-strand cDNA synthesis was performed from all RNA using the Mint cDNA synthesis kit, with priming by a TRBC-specific oligonucleotide. Following uracil-DNA glycosylase treatment, all cDNA underwent a first 18-cycle PCR with the universal primers M1SS and BC2_uni_R. Regarding the original processing steps: For normalization, 1 million high-quality reads were randomly selected from each sample, with every read carrying a distinct molecular identifier. Instead of being binned into consensus sequences, reads with shared molecular identifiers were discarded. MiTCR, run with a Q25 quality threshold and the strictest error-elimination algorithm, handled CDR3 identification, clonotype clustering and error correction. A nonparametric unseen species model with Euler transformation was used to estimate a lower bound on total TCR beta diversity. Using fastp trimming at Q25 and MiXCR clonotype assembly, TCRdb reanalyzed the public sequencing data and kept in-frame beta chains. Merged by CDR3 protein, the rows form single entries marked with the most common genes and DNA. The V and J calls shown here were made by TCRdb, not taken from the authors' results. Here the sample has fewer than 950,000 distinct CDR3 sequences; about 48% occur a single time. The ten largest clonotypes hold roughly 40% of the sample.

General study outcomes and caveats: Observed TCR beta diversity per million T cells fell roughly linearly with age, and a significant reduction was already apparent by age approximately 40. Compared with the aged group, more naive CD4+ T cells, fewer expanded clones and increased TCR diversity were shown by the long-lived group, suggesting age selection. Because profiling used bulk unsorted PBMCs, naive and antigen-experienced compartments could not be compared conclusively. The CMV infection status of donors was not known, potentially confounding age-related changes in expanded clonotypes. Estimates of total diversity based on one million sequenced T cells were considered lower bounds and underestimates. Observed TCR beta diversity correlated strongly with the percentage of naive T cells measured by flow cytometry.

Details on this clonotype: Its antigen has not been determined. Nothing much larger sits one base from this clone, and base qualities are not available.

Trimming leaves V shorter by 6 bases and J shorter by 8 bases, with the junction holding 7 bases beyond the gene matches. Inclusive of the bounding cysteine and phenylalanine, the CDR3 is 14 residues long. Only the CDR3 DNA stays, 42 bases, in frame from base 1. The germline V gene (reference sequence) gives CDR1 as DFQATT and CDR2 as SNEGSKA. The donors were roughly 40 Caucasian individuals from Russia, aged 6 to 90 years, who were systemically healthy. Around 10 milliliters of peripheral blood were collected from each donor into EDTA-treated Vacutainer tubes. Ficoll-Paque density-gradient centrifugation was used to isolate PBMCs, with at least 6.5 million per sample. Total RNA was extracted from PBMCs with Trizol reagent, with at least 5 micrograms obtained per sample. For every donor, an aliquot of PBMCs went through flow cytometry to measure the percentages of naive CD45RAhigh/CD27high T cells.

The specimen was blood. The sequence was obtained from a man aged 80 or over in good health. The chain is assembled from TRBV20-1 and TRBJ2-1, with 13 central nucleotides matching TRBD2. The CDR3 is CSAGRTSGSYEQFF. The DNA is as follows: TGCAGTGCCGGAAGGACTAGCGGGAGCTATGAGCAGTTCTTC.